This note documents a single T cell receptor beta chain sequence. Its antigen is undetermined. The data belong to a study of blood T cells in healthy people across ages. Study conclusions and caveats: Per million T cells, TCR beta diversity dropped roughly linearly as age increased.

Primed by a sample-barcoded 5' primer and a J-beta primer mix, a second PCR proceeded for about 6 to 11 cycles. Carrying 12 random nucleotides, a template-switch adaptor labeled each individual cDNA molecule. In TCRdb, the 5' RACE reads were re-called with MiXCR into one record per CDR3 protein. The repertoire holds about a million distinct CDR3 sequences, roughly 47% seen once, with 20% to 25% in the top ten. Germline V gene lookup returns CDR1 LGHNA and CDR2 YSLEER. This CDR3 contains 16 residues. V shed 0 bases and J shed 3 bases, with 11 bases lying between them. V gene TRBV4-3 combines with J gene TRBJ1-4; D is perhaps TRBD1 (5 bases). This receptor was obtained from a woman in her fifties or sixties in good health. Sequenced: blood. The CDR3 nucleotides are TGCGCCAGCAGCCAAGATCAGAACAGGCCTAATGAAAAACTGTTTTTT. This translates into CASSQDQNRPNEKLFF.